The 19 T cell receptor beta chains below come from one sample, sequenced in a study of blood T cell repertoires in COVID-19. TCRdb keeps only in-frame clones here, not all; method: immunoSEQ multiplex PCR. This table holds under 250,000 clones, approximately 80% found once. Material: peripheral blood. The receptor source for this set is a man aged 40-50 years with acute or convalescent COVID-19.

The chain joins TRBV19 to TRBJ2-6; possible D gene TRBD1, 6 bases. CDR1 LNHDA and CDR2 SQIVND come from the germline V gene (reference sequence). Deletions cut 3 bases from V and 0 bases from J, with 9 bases between. The CDR3 length is 16 residues. CDR3 coding DNA: TGTGCCAGTAGTATGGGGACAAGCTCTGGGGCCAACGTCCTGACTTTC. Protein: CASSMGTSSGANVLTF.

The chain is built from TRBV28 and TRBJ2-7; 9 nucleotides agree with TRBD1. The length of the CDR3 is 13 residues. J lost 4 bases, V lost 10 bases, and 8 bases had no gene match. Germline CDR1 is MDHEN and CDR2 is SYDVKM. CDR3 nucleotides: TGTGCCACCTATGGGACAGGGAGTTACGAGCAGTACTTC. Protein sequence: CATYGTGSYEQYF.

The chain uses TRBV5-6 and TRBJ1-5, with a tentative D call TRBD1 (5 bases). Germline CDR1 SGHDT, CDR2 YYEEEE. The CDR3 loop spans 14 amino acids. Between the trimmed V and J ends, which lost 3 bases and 6 bases, there was a span of 13 bases. CDR3: CASSSGGTAQPQHF. The CDR3 DNA reads TGTGCCAGCAGCTCTGGAGGGACGGCTCAGCCCCAGCATTTT.

V and J are TRBV18 and TRBJ1-1; TRBD1 matches at 7 bases. Germline CDR1 and CDR2: KGHSH and LQKENI. This CDR3 has 17 amino acids. The V gene end was trimmed by 0 bases and the J gene end by 0 bases; junction bases not matched to a gene: 7. CDR3 sequence: CASSPPIPGTVNTEAFF. The CDR3 DNA reads as TGTGCCAGCTCACCACCGATACCTGGGACAGTGAACACTGAAGCTTTCTTT.

This chain connects TRBV7-9 to TRBJ2-3; 8 nucleotides align to TRBD1. CDR1 and CDR2 from the germline V gene are SEHNR and FQNEAQ (reference sequence). V shed 4 bases and J 1 base; nucleotides not matched to a gene: 7. CDR3 length: 16 amino acids. In DNA form, the CDR3 reads TGTGCCAGCAGCTCCTCAGGGGGCTGGGGCACAGATACGCAGTATTTT. Amino acids: CASSSSGGWGTDTQYF. Full variable domain (missing parts from reference TRBV7-9 and TRBJ2-3): DTGVSQNPRHKITKRGQNVTFRCDPISEHNRLYWYRQTLGQGPEFLTYFQNEAQLEKSRLLSDRFSAERPKGSFSTLEIQRTEQGDSAMYLCASSSSGGWGTDTQYFGPGTRLTVL.

The rearrangement links TRBV4-3 to TRBJ2-1, with D possibly matching TRBD2 (5 bases). This CDR3 region has 16 residues. Germline-derived CDR1 and CDR2 are LGHNA and YSLEER. Trimming pared 4 bases from V and 7 bases from J, leaving 20 bases between. As DNA, the CDR3 is TGCGCCAGCAGCCCTGGAACCGGAGGAAGGGAGAATGAGCAGTTCTTC. Its protein product is CASSPGTGGRENEQFF.

The J gene is TRBJ2-7, the V gene TRBV18, with 8 bases matching TRBD1. CDR1 is KGHSH and CDR2 is LQKENI in the germline V gene. The CDR3 runs to 15 residues. Trimming at V came to 4 bases and at J to 0 bases, leaving 5 bases not matched to a gene. The CDR3 reads CASSLTGGNSYEQYF. CDR3 bases: TGTGCCAGCTCACTAACAGGGGGTAACTCCTACGAGCAGTACTTC.

This rearrangement joins TRBV30 to TRBJ2-1; D may be TRBD1 (6 bases). The CDR3 consists of 11 residues. The V gene lost 5 bases and the J gene lost 5 bases, with 7 bases spanning the gap. Germline V gene data show CDR1 as GTSNPN and CDR2 as SVGIG (reference sequence). Here the CDR3 DNA reads TGTGCCTGGGGACAGAACAATGAGCAGTTCTTC. This gives the protein CAWGQNNEQFF.

This chain joins TRBV7-2 and TRBJ2-1; 7 bases align to TRBD2. The germline gives CDR1 SGHTA, CDR2 FQGNSA. The CDR3 length is 16 residues. Trimming at V came to 6 bases and at J to 4 bases, leaving 12 bases not matched to a gene. The CDR3, as DNA: TGTGCCAGCAGGAGTGGTGGCGGGAGACTTTACAATGAGCAGTTCTTC. This translates into CASRSGGGRLYNEQFF.

The genes are TRBV3-1 (or the pseudogene TRBV3-2) and TRBJ1-2, with 9 bases identical to TRBD1. Germline CDR1 and CDR2: LGHDT and YNNKEL (reference sequence). J was trimmed by 7 bases and V by 2 bases; bases with no gene match: 8. The CDR3 is made up of 15 amino acids. The CDR3 DNA sequence: TGTGCCAGCAGCCAACGGGCGGGACAGGGTTTTGGCTACACCTTC. Protein sequence: CASSQRAGQGFGYTF.

The CDR3, as DNA: TGTGCCAGCAGCCAAGGCGGATCGAACACTGAAGCTTTCTTT. Its protein is CASSQGGSNTEAFF. The chain employs TRBV14 and TRBJ1-1; D gene unclear. The V end lost 1 base, the J end lost 1 base, and 7 bases lay between the germline ends. CDR1 and CDR2 (germline): SGHDN, FVKESK. This CDR3 comprises 14 residues.

The V and J genes are TRBV2 and TRBJ2-5, with D maybe TRBD1 (5 bases). V lost 1 base and J 5 bases, leaving 17 bases between the germline ends. Germline CDR1 SNHLY, CDR2 FYNNEI. The CDR3 covers 16 residues. This CDR3 is CASSEEQVGSVETQYF. The CDR3 DNA reads as TGTGCCAGCAGTGAAGAACAGGTGGGATCGGTGGAGACCCAGTACTTC.

The chain joins TRBV30 to TRBJ1-5; 8 bases fit TRBD1. J lost 5 bases, V lost 2 bases, and 5 bases had no gene match. Per germline, CDR1 GTSNPN and CDR2 SVGIG (reference sequence). This CDR3 comprises 14 residues. CDR3: CAWSIGQGHQPQHF. In nucleotides, the CDR3 is TGTGCCTGGAGTATAGGACAGGGCCATCAGCCCCAGCATTTT.

This chain uses TRBV5-4 with TRBJ2-3; D call uncertain. Germline V gives CDR1 SGHNT, CDR2 YYREEE (reference sequence). The CDR3 has 15 residues. Trimming removed 0 bases at V and 4 bases at J, with 12 bases between. The CDR3 coding sequence is TGTGCCAGCAGCTTGGCCTCTGGCAGTTCAGATACGCAGTATTTT. Amino acids: CASSLASGSSDTQYF.

This chain uses TRBV7-9 with TRBJ2-7, with TRBD2 matching over 11 bases. Germline CDR1 is SEHNR and CDR2 is FQNEAQ (reference sequence). This CDR3 has 19 residues. The junction had 17 bases not matched to a gene; V was cut back by 5 bases and J by 2 bases. CDR3 sequence (DNA): TGTGCCAGCAGCCCGGGCGCTGGTGCTAGCGGGAGGTCTCCCTACGAGCAGTACTTC. Amino acids: CASSPGAGASGRSPYEQYF.

The chain has TRBV4-1 and TRBJ1-2; 10 bases are shared with TRBD1. In germline, CDR1 is MGHRA, CDR2 YSYEKL. The CDR3 loop spans 15 amino acids. Unmatched junction bases numbered 2, after V lost 1 base and J lost 3 bases. CDR3 in amino acids: CASSQGTGGYYGYTF. The CDR3 DNA reads TGCGCCAGCAGCCAAGGGACAGGGGGGTACTATGGCTACACCTTC.

CDR3 amino acids: CASSYTSGSVTGELFF. The DNA for the CDR3 is TGTGCCAGCAGCTACACAAGCGGGAGTGTTACCGGGGAGCTGTTTTTT. V gene TRBV7-6 combines with J gene TRBJ2-2; TRBD2 matches 8 bases. In germline, CDR1 is SGHVS, CDR2 FNYEAQ. V was clipped by 4 bases and J by 5 bases; unmatched bases: 9. This CDR3 comprises 16 residues.

This clone was seen a handful of times. CDR3 residues: CASSPAGGSINYGYTF. The CDR3 coding sequence is TGTGCCAGCAGCCCCGCAGGGGGCTCGATTAACTATGGCTACACCTTC. The rearrangement joins TRBV5-6 to TRBJ1-2; 8 bases fit TRBD1. The CDR3 has 16 residues. J gave up 1 base and V 4 bases, and 9 bases lay outside the gene matches. The germline V gene has CDR1 SGHDT and CDR2 YYEEEE.

This clone was counted a few times. The rearrangement uses TRBV5-1 and TRBJ2-5; 10 bases match TRBD2. CDR1 and CDR2 from the germline V gene are SGHRS and YFSETQ. V lost 4 bases, J lost 3 bases, and 6 bases stayed unmatched. The CDR3 length is 15 residues. This CDR3 is CASSQTGTSEETQYF. DNA for the CDR3: TGCGCCAGCAGCCAAACCGGGACTAGCGAAGAGACCCAGTACTTC.